The 14 T cell receptor beta chains below all came from one sample that was sequenced in a study of identical twins. TCRdb itself ran the 5' RACE reads through MiXCR, one entry per CDR3 protein. The data contain some 260,000 distinct CDR3 sequences, more than 13% of them seen just once; the ten biggest clones take up 8.8%. Sequenced sample: memory (CD45RO+) T cells sorted from blood. The receptors were gathered from a woman between 18 and 29 years old in good health.

Notes on this clonotype: At one of its ends the junction is not consistent with the germline gene, which may arise from a read error. The V and J genes are TRBV2 and TRBJ2-7; D is uncertain. Germline lookup yields CDR1 SNHLY and CDR2 FYNNEI. The length of the CDR3 is 13 residues. CDR3 sequence (DNA): TGTGCCAGCAGTAAAGCTAGGGCCTACGAGCAGTACTTC. This encodes CASSKARAYEQYF.

On this clonotype itself: Compared with germline, one end of the junction differs, possibly owing to a read error. The DNA for the CDR3 is TGTGCCTGCAGTTTCCCGCTCGCAGGGAGAACGGACACCGGGGAGCTGTTTTTT. Protein sequence: CACSFPLAGRTDTGELFF. The chain couples TRBV2 to TRBJ2-2; TRBD1 or TRBD2 may be the D gene (5 bases each). CDR1 and CDR2 (germline): SNHLY, FYNNEI. The CDR3 has 18 residues.

The rearrangement uses TRBV18 and TRBJ1-1; TRBD1 might be the D (5 bases). Germline V gene lookup returns CDR1 KGHSH and CDR2 LQKENI. Trimming removed 6 bases at V and 4 bases at J, with 15 bases between. The CDR3 loop spans 14 amino acids. The CDR3 DNA is TGTGCCAGCTCGCCTTATGGGGGGACCACTGAAGCTTTCTTT. As protein: CASSPYGGTTEAFF.

This clonotype showed up just a few times. J is TRBJ2-2 and V is TRBV3-1; no clear D gene. Germline lookup yields CDR1 LGHDT and CDR2 YNNKEL (reference sequence). There are 16 residues in the CDR3. V shed 6 bases and J shed 2 bases, with 16 bases lying between them. This chain's CDR3 is CASSPRRAPNTGELFF. The CDR3 bases are TGTGCCAGCAGTCCCCGACGGGCACCAAACACCGGGGAGCTGTTTTTT.

This clonotype was recorded a few times. V is TRBV5-1 and J is TRBJ2-6; TRBD1 is a possible D gene (6 bases). Germline CDR1 SGHRS, CDR2 YFSETQ. The V gene lost 5 bases and the J gene lost 2 bases, with 14 bases spanning the gap. The CDR3 runs 16 residues. CDR3 loop: CASRQFGQTGANVLTF. CDR3 bases: TGCGCCAGCAGACAGTTCGGACAGACTGGGGCCAACGTCCTGACTTTC. The full variable domain, in which reference TRBV5-1 and TRBJ2-6 provide the parts outside the CDR3, is KAGVTQTPRYLIKTRGQQVTLSCSPISGHRSVSWYQQTPGQGLQFLFEYFSETQRNKGNFPGRFSGRQFSNSRSEMNVSTLELGDSALYLCASRQFGQTGANVLTFGAGSRLTVL.

This clonotype came up a few times. CDR3 DNA sequence: TGTGCCAGCAGGGGACCATTCCCCGGGGAGCTGTTTTTT. It codes for CASRGPFPGELFF. V usage is TRBV11-3 and J usage is TRBJ2-2; the D gene could be TRBD1 or TRBD2 (5 bases each). V lost 6 bases and J 6 bases, leaving 11 bases between the germline ends. Per the germline V gene, CDR1 is SGHNT and CDR2 is YENEEA. The CDR3 totals 13 residues.

This clonotype was seen a handful of times. The rearrangement links TRBV4-2 to TRBJ1-1; 9 bases are a match to TRBD1. The CDR3 sequence is 18 residues long. The germline CDR1 and CDR2 sequences are LGHNA and YNFKEQ. Trimming at V came to 4 bases and at J to 4 bases, leaving 16 bases not matched to a gene. This CDR3 is CASSLPDRGFTYGTEAFF. CDR3 DNA sequence: TGTGCCAGCAGCCTCCCCGACAGGGGGTTTACCTACGGCACTGAAGCTTTCTTT.

In this sample, this clonotype turned up many times. The chain couples TRBV11-2 to TRBJ1-3; maybe TRBD1 (6 bases). The CDR3 loop spans 15 amino acids. V dropped 3 bases and J dropped 0 bases, with 9 bases sitting between them. Germline V gene lookup returns CDR1 SGHAT and CDR2 FQNNGV. CDR3 protein: CASSFMDSSGNTIYF. The CDR3 DNA reads TGTGCCAGCAGCTTCATGGACAGCTCTGGAAACACCATATATTTT. Based on the CDR3 plus reference TRBV11-2 and TRBJ1-3, the full variable domain is EAGVAQSPRYKIIEKRQSVAFWCNPISGHATLYWYQQILGQGPKLLIQFQNNGVVDDSQLPKDRFSAERLKGVDSTLKIQPAKLEDSAVYLCASSFMDSSGNTIYFGEGSWLTVV.

This clonotype showed up just a few times. This rearrangement joins TRBV24-1 to TRBJ1-5; a weak D match, TRBD1 (6 bases). V was trimmed by 4 bases and J by 6 bases, leaving 21 bases between them. The CDR3 is 17 amino acids. CDR1 is KGHDR, CDR2 SFDVKD, per germline. The CDR3 nucleotides are TGTGCCACCAGTGACCCGGGACACCCCGAAAGGGTTCAGCCCCAGCATTTT. Translated, it gives CATSDPGHPERVQPQHF.

This clonotype occurred many times. The chain carries TRBV10-3 and TRBJ2-1; 10 bases are a match to TRBD2. CDR1 and CDR2 from the germline V gene are ENHRY and SYGVKD. V gave up 3 bases and J gave up 6 bases; unmatched junction bases: 11. The CDR3 covers 17 residues. As DNA, the CDR3 is TGTGCCATCAGTGATATTAGCGGGGGGCCTGTGCCCAATGAGCAGTTCTTC. It translates to CAISDISGGPVPNEQFF.

V usage is TRBV12-2 and J usage is TRBJ1-3. TRBV12-2 is a pseudogene. The CDR3 runs to 15 residues. The CDR3 coding sequence is TGTGCAAGTCGCTTAGGGCGGGGCTCTGGAAACACCATATATTTT. It yields the protein CASRLGRGSGNTIYF.

The chain recombines TRBV11-2 with TRBJ2-1; the D gene could be TRBD1 or TRBD2 (5 bases each). The length of the CDR3 is 14 residues. Germline V lookup: CDR1 SGHAT, CDR2 FQNNGV. The V end was cut by 5 bases, the J end by 9 bases, with 17 bases between. The CDR3 is CASSPNSGRVEQFF. As DNA, the CDR3 is TGTGCCAGCAGCCCAAATTCGGGACGGGTTGAGCAGTTCTTC.

The CDR3 DNA is TGCAGTGCTAACCAGCCAAACTCCTACAATGAGCAGTTCTTC. Protein sequence: CSANQPNSYNEQFF. This chain uses TRBV20-1 with TRBJ2-1; D is uncertain. The CDR3 is 14 residues long. The ends were cut back, 4 bases at V and 0 bases at J, with 10 bases in the middle. Germline CDR1 reads DFQATT; CDR2 reads SNEGSKA (reference sequence).

Notes on this clonotype: Given a much more abundant clone one base away, this may be a read error. The conserved phenylalanine or tryptophan normally closing the CDR3 is absent here, so this likely arose from a read error. The gene calls are TRBV6-1 and TRBJ2-1; 7 bases fit TRBD2. The germline V gene has CDR1 MNHNS and CDR2 SASEGT. The CDR3 has 15 residues. V lost 9 bases to trimming and J lost 1 base; unmatched junction nucleotides: 9. CDR3 nucleotides: TGTGCCAGTCGCGTCCTAGCGGTTTCCTACAATGAGCAGTTCATC. Translated: CASRVLAVSYNEQFI.